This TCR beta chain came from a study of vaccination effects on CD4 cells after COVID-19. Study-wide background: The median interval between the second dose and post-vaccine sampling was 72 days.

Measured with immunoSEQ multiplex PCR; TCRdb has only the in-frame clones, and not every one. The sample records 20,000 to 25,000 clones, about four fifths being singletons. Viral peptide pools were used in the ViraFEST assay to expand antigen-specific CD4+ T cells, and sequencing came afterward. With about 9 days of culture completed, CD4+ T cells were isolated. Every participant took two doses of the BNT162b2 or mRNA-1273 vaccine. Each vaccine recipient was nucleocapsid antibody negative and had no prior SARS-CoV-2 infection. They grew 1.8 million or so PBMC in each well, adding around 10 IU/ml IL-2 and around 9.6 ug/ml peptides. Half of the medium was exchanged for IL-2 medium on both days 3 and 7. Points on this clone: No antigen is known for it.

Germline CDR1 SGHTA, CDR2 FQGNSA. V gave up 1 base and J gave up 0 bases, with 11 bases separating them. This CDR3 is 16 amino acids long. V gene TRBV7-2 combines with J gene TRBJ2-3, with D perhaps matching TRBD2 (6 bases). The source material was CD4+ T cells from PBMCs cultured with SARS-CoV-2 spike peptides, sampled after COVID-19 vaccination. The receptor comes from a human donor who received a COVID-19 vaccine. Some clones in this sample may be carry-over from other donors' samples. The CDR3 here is CASSLDRRGSTDTQYF. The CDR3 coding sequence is TGTGCCAGCAGCTTAGATCGGAGGGGAAGCACAGATACGCAGTATTTT.